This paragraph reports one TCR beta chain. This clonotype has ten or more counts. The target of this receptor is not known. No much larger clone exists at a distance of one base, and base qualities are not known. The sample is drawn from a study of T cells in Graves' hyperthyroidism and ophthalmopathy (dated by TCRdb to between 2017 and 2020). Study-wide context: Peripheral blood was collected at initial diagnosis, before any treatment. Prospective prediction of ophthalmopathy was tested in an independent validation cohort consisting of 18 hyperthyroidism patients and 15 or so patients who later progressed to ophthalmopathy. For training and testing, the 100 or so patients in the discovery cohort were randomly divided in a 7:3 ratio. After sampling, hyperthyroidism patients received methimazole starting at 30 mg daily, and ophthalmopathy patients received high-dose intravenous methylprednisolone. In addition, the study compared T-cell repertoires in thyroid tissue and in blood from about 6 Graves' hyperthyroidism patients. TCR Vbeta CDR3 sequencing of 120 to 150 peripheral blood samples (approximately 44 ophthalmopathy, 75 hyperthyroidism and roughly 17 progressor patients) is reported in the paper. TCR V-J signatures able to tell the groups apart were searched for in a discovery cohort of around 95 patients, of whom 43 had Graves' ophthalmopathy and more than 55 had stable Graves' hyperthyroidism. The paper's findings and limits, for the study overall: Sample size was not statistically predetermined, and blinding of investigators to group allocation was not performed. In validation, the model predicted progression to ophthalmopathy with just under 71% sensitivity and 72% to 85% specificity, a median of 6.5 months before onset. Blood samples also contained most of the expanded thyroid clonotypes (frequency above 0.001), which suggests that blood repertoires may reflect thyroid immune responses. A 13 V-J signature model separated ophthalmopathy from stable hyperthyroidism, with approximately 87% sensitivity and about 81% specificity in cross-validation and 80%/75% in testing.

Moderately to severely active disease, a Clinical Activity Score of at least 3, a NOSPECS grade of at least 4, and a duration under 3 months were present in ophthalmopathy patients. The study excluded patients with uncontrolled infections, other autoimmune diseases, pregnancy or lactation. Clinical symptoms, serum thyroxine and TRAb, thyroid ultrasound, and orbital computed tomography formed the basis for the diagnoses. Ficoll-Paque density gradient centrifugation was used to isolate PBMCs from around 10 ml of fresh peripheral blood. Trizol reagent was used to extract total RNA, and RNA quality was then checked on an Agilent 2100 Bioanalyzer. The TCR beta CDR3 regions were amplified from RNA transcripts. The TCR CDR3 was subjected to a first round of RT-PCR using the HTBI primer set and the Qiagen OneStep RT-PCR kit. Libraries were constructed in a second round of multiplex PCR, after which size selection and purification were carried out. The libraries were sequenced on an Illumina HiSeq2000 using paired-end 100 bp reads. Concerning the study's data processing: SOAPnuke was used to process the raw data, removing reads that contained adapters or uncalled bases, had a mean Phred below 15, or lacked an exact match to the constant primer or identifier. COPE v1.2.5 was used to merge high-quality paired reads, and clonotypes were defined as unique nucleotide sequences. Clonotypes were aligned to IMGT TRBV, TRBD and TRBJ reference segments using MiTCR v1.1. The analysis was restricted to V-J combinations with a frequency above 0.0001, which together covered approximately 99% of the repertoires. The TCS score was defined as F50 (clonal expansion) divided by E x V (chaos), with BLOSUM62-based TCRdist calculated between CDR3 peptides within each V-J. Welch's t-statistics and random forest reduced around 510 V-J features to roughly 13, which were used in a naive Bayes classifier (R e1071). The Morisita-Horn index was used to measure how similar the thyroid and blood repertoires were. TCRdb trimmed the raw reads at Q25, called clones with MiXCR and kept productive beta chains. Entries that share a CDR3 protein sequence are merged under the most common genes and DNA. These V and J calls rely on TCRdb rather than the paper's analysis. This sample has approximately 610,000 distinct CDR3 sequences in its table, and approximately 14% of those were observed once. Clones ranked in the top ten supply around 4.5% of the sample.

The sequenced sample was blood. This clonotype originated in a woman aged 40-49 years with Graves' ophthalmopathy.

The CDR3 protein is CASSHPGDTQYF. The DNA sequence is given as TGTGCCAGCAGCCACCCTGGGGATACGCAGTATTTT. The chain links TRBV6-1 with TRBJ2-3; the D gene cannot be resolved reliably. Counted from cysteine to phenylalanine, this CDR3 has 12 amino acids. Only the CDR3 DNA is retained, 36 bases long and in frame from the first base. Trimming costs V 6 bases and J 6 bases, and their ends lie 10 bases apart. The germline V gene provides CDR1 MNHNS and CDR2 SASEGT.